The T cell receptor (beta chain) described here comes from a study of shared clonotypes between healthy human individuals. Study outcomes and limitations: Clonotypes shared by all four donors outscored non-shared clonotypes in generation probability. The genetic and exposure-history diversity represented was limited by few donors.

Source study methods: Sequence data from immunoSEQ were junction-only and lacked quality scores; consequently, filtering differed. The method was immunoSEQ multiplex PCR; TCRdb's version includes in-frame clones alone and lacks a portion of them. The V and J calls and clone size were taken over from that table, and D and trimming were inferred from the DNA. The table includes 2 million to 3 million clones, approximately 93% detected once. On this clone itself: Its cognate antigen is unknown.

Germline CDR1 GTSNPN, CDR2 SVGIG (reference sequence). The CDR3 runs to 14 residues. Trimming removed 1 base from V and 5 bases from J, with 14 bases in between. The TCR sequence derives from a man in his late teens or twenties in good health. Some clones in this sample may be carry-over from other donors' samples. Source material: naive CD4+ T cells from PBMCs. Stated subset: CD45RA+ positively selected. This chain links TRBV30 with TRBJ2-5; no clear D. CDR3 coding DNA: TGTGCCTGGAGTGGGGAATCGGTTATTGAGACCCAGTACTTC. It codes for CAWSGESVIETQYF.